The 26 T cell receptor beta chains below were found in one sample sequenced in a study of T cells expressing NK-cell markers (TCRdb year 2020). The method behind the library was 5' RACE. TCRdb records Illumina HiSeq 2000 as the sequencer. Following reprocessing of the reads by TCRdb, the data hold one row per CDR3 protein sequence and no DNA is available. This sample's table carries 300,000 to 500,000 distinct CDR3 sequences. About 10% of the sample comes from the top ten. The specimen was blood T cells: a sorted CD56 or NKG2C T cell subset, CD4+ or CD8+ T cells, or bulk PBMC T cells (not recorded which). All receptors come from a woman between 50 and 59 years old in good health. Donor details come from another sample of the same person, matched by shared clones.

This chain uses TRBV10-1 with TRBJ2-1. Germline CDR1 WNHNN, CDR2 SYGVQD (reference sequence). This CDR3 region has 12 residues. CDR3 loop: CASSAIENEQFF.

The chain has TRBV10-3 and TRBJ1-1. CDR3 size: 14 residues. In germline, CDR1 is ENHRY, CDR2 SYGVKD. The CDR3 reads CAISGIRENTEAFF.

The chain is built from TRBV12-3 or TRBV12-4 and TRBJ2-3; TCRdb's D call of TRBD2 is untestable without DNA. The CDR3 has 13 amino acids. The CDR3 sequence is CASSPRAGDTQYF.

The chain recombines TRBV29-1 with TRBJ2-2. Germline CDR1 and CDR2: SQVTM and ANQGSEA. This CDR3 is built from 11 residues. The CDR3 loop reads CSVAPHGELFF.

V is TRBV12-3 or TRBV12-4 and J is TRBJ2-1; TCRdb reports TRBD2, a call that lacks DNA to check it against. This CDR3 region has 18 residues. The CDR3 is CASSWTSGFSLYYNEQFF.

The J gene is TRBJ1-5, the V gene TRBV5-1; TCRdb designates TRBD1, a call that cannot be tested without DNA. This CDR3 has 15 amino acids. Looked up from germline, CDR1 is SGHRS and CDR2 is YFSETQ. CDR3 sequence: CASSLQGNSNQPQHF.

The rearrangement links TRBV6-5 to TRBJ1-5. Germline CDR1 reads MNHEY; CDR2 reads SVGAGI. The CDR3 extends over 15 amino acids. CDR3 sequence: CASSSAGSNNQPQHF.

V is TRBV15 and J is TRBJ2-3; TCRdb's D gene call, TRBD2, goes unchecked for lack of DNA. This CDR3 has 16 residues. Germline CDR1 reads LNHNV; CDR2 reads YYDKDF (reference sequence). The CDR3 region is CATSGGLAGVADTQYF.

CDR3: CASKRFVAEKLFF. The chain carries TRBV2 and TRBJ1-4. The CDR3 loop spans 13 amino acids. CDR1 SNHLY and CDR2 FYNNEI come from the germline V gene.

This chain connects TRBV5-6 to TRBJ2-2; without DNA, the TCRdb call of TRBD2 cannot be checked. The length of the CDR3 is 16 residues. Germline CDR1 is SGHDT and CDR2 is YYEEEE. The CDR3 protein is CASSLSGAIGTGELFF.

This chain joins TRBV28 and TRBJ2-7; TCRdb lists TRBD2, though no DNA is available to test this call. The V gene's germline CDR1 is MDHEN and CDR2 SYDVKM. This CDR3 has 13 residues. CDR3 region: CAGGGNAVDEQYF.

The chain joins TRBV12-3 or TRBV12-4 to TRBJ2-1; lacking DNA, the TRBD1 call made by TCRdb goes unchecked. The CDR3 totals 14 residues. The CDR3 is CASSPGASYNEQFF.

The V and J genes are TRBV5-1 and TRBJ1-1. CDR3 length equals 15 residues. Germline V gene sequence: CDR1 SGHRS, CDR2 YFSETQ. The CDR3 loop is CASSLMWSQDTEAFF.

The chain links TRBV20-1 to TRBJ1-2; checking the TCRdb D call of TRBD1 is not possible without DNA. The CDR3 contains 15 residues. Germline CDR1 is DFQATT and CDR2 is SNEGSKA (reference sequence). The CDR3 reads CSATRQGLSVDGYTF.

The genes are TRBV29-1 and TRBJ2-4; TCRdb's D call, TRBD2, is unchecked because there is no DNA. CDR3 size: 12 residues. Germline CDR1 is SQVTM and CDR2 is ANQGSEA. CDR3 sequence: CSVREGGHIQYF.

The chain uses TRBV21-1 and TRBJ2-1; lacking DNA, the TRBD1 call made by TCRdb goes unchecked. TRBV21-1 is deemed a pseudogene. This CDR3 spans 16 amino acids. The CDR3 protein is CASSKVKEGARDEQFF.

The V and J genes are TRBV20-1 and TRBJ2-1; without DNA, the TCRdb call of TRBD2 cannot be checked. Germline V CDR1 and CDR2: DFQATT, SNEGSKA (reference sequence). The CDR3 sequence is 15 residues long. Here the CDR3 reads CSARVEGGPRYEQFF.

The chain has TRBV10-3 and TRBJ2-3; TCRdb calls TRBD2, which cannot be checked without DNA. This CDR3 is 14 amino acids long. Germline-derived CDR1 and CDR2 are ENHRY and SYGVKD. CDR3: CAIREASPGDTQYF.

This chain connects TRBV18 to TRBJ1-6. The CDR3 extends over 13 amino acids. Germline-derived CDR1 and CDR2 are KGHSH and LQKENI. CDR3 sequence: CASSPSQDSPLHF.

The chain links TRBV30 to TRBJ1-2; TCRdb indicates TRBD1, and absent DNA this call remains unverified. Germline V CDR1 and CDR2: GTSNPN, SVGIG (reference sequence). The CDR3 extends over 13 amino acids. The CDR3 region is CAWSPPGAGGYTF.

The chain is built from TRBV4-1 and TRBJ2-1; the D call from TCRdb, TRBD2, cannot be confirmed without DNA. Germline CDR1 and CDR2: MGHRA and YSYEKL. This CDR3 contains 15 residues. The CDR3 reads CASSQEFRGRGSQFF.

The chain combines TRBV25-1 with TRBJ2-3; the TCRdb call, TRBD1, lacks DNA for checking. Germline CDR1 is MGHDK and CDR2 is SYGVNS. The CDR3 is 16 residues long. This CDR3 reads CASSVGRGIGTDTQYF.

The chain recombines TRBV6-5 with TRBJ2-3; there is no DNA to check the TCRdb D call of TRBD2. The CDR3 runs to 16 residues. Germline-derived CDR1 and CDR2 are MNHEY and SVGAGI. This CDR3 is CARIAGNLTSTDTQYF.

CDR3 sequence: CASSLRVELRRSQTQYF. J is TRBJ2-5 and V is TRBV5-1. This CDR3 region has 17 residues. Germline CDR1 and CDR2: SGHRS and YFSETQ.

The V and J genes are TRBV12-5 and TRBJ2-2; the TCRdb D gene call, TRBD1, has no DNA to confirm it. The CDR3 covers 17 residues. Germline loops: CDR1 LGHNT, CDR2 FRNRAP. The CDR3 reads CASGWKPTDRGTGELFF.

This chain joins TRBV6-1 and TRBJ1-5; the D call of TRBD1 rests on TCRdb alone, since no DNA is present to check it. This CDR3 has 14 amino acids. Germline V gene lookup returns CDR1 MNHNS and CDR2 SASEGT. The CDR3 sequence: CASHRDRSNQPQHF.